This T cell receptor (beta chain) was recorded in a study of cytomegalovirus exposure and HLA in healthy donors. As for the study in general: In an earlier analysis, 117 million unique TCR beta sequences were found from some 180 million T cells. An early release of data contained about 85 million unique TCRs, which came from HLA-typed donors. Broader study findings: The authors later linked a missense DCLRE1C variant to TCR beta V- and J-gene trimming.

PCR primers comprised 60 Vbeta and 13 Jbeta primers. Clones were read by immunoSEQ multiplex PCR, and TCRdb kept only the in-frame ones, dropping some. The sample contains over 150,000 clones, about 80% of which appear only once. Germline CDR1 ENHRY, CDR2 SYGVKD. V shed 5 bases, J shed 6 bases, and the junction held 3 bases outside the gene matches. The CDR3 length is 14 residues. This clone was picked up a small number of times. What it binds is unknown. The specimen was PBMCs. The TCR sequence derives from a man in his late teens or twenties in good health and CMV-seropositive. The rearrangement links TRBV10-3 to TRBJ2-1; 11 bases line up with TRBD2. The CDR3 sequence is CAISTSGGSNEQFF. The CDR3 region has the DNA TGTGCCATCAGTACTAGCGGGGGCTCCAATGAGCAGTTCTTC.